The next 29 T cell receptor beta chains were all read from a single sample in a study of blood T cell repertoires in COVID-19. The table came from immunoSEQ multiplex PCR; TCRdb's copy has only in-frame clones and leaves some out. The sample lists some 220,000 clones, approximately 78% occurring once. Specimen: peripheral blood. These receptors all stem from a woman between 65 and 79 years old with COVID-19, enrolled during active disease.

V gene TRBV19 combines with J gene TRBJ2-2, with a tentative D call TRBD2 (5 bases). This CDR3 comprises 15 residues. V lost 3 bases, J lost 9 bases, and 17 bases lay in between. Per the germline V gene, CDR1 is LNHDA and CDR2 is SQIVND (reference sequence). The CDR3 sequence: CASSIVSEPPRELFF. The CDR3 DNA sequence: TGTGCCAGTAGTATTGTTAGCGAGCCACCGAGGGAGCTGTTTTTT.

This clone was counted a few times. This chain connects TRBV10-1 to TRBJ2-7; TRBD2 matches at 7 bases. The germline V gene encodes CDR1 WNHNN and CDR2 SYGVQD (reference sequence). V trimming: 4 bases; J trimming: 6 bases; junction bases outside the gene matches: 12. This CDR3 is built from 15 residues. The CDR3 spells CASSVGLAGAREQYF. For the CDR3, the DNA is TGCGCCAGCAGTGTGGGCTTGGCGGGAGCTCGCGAGCAGTACTTC.

The chain is built from TRBV15 and TRBJ1-4, with D hard to call. With 1 base removed from V and 8 bases from J, the gap between germline ends came to 11 bases. Germline assignment: CDR1 LNHNV and CDR2 YYDKDF (reference sequence). This CDR3 region has 14 residues. In DNA form, the CDR3 reads TGTGCCACCAGCAGAGGAGTTGCAAACGAAAAACTGTTTTTT. It codes for CATSRGVANEKLFF.

The chain carries TRBV5-1 and TRBJ1-3; the D gene is possibly TRBD1 (6 bases). This CDR3 comprises 15 residues. V lost 0 bases and J lost 0, with 7 bases in between. Germline CDR1 SGHRS, CDR2 YFSETQ. The DNA for the CDR3 is TGCGCCAGCAGCTTGGGAGGGGGCTCTGGAAACACCATATATTTT. This translates into CASSLGGGSGNTIYF. Variable domain in full (rest from reference TRBV5-1 and TRBJ1-3): KAGVTQTPRYLIKTRGQQVTLSCSPISGHRSVSWYQQTPGQGLQFLFEYFSETQRNKGNFPGRFSGRQFSNSRSEMNVSTLELGDSALYLCASSLGGGSGNTIYFGEGSWLTVV.

The chain couples TRBV7-9 to TRBJ2-7; possibly TRBD2 for D (5 bases). The CDR3 length is 17 residues. Germline assignment: CDR1 SEHNR and CDR2 FQNEAQ (reference sequence). V lost 5 bases to trimming and J lost 0 bases, with 20 bases between them. CDR3: CASSPRAGVQGSYEQYF. In DNA form, the CDR3 reads TGTGCCAGCAGCCCAAGGGCCGGGGTTCAAGGCTCCTACGAGCAGTACTTC.

The chain links TRBV24-1 to TRBJ2-1; D gene ambiguous. Germline assignment: CDR1 KGHDR and CDR2 SFDVKD. The CDR3 is 18 amino acids. The V end lost 1 base, the J end lost 6 bases, and 21 bases lay between the germline ends. CDR3 DNA sequence: TGTGCCACCAGTGATTTAGCTCCGACTCGCCAACCTCTCAATGAGCAGTTCTTC. Residues: CATSDLAPTRQPLNEQFF.

This clone showed up just a few times. This same CDR3 is encoded by further DNA sequences in the sample. CDR3 DNA sequence: TGTGCCAGTAGTACTTCTGGGCGGGGGCTAGCCAAAAACATTCAGTACTTC. This codes for CASSTSGRGLAKNIQYF. The chain joins TRBV19 to TRBJ2-4; D possibly corresponds to TRBD2 (7 bases). This CDR3 contains 17 residues. Trimming took off 4 bases at V and 0 bases at J, with 16 bases between the two ends. Germline CDR1 and CDR2: LNHDA and SQIVND (reference sequence).

The chain joins TRBV24-1 to TRBJ1-5; maybe TRBD1 (5 bases). CDR3 length equals 16 residues. V was clipped by 2 bases and J by 0 bases, with 10 bases between them. Per the germline V gene, CDR1 is KGHDR and CDR2 is SFDVKD. This CDR3 is CATSDSRQYSNQPQHF. The CDR3 coding sequence is TGTGCCACCAGTGATTCCCGACAGTATAGCAATCAGCCCCAGCATTTT.

The chain links TRBV4-3 to TRBJ1-2, with 12 bases matching TRBD1. The germline V gene has CDR1 LGHNA and CDR2 YSLEER. Losses at the gene ends were 0 bases for V and 7 bases for J; bases not matched to a gene: 6. CDR3 size: 16 residues. The CDR3 loop is CASSQDQGTGGSGYTF. For the CDR3, the DNA is TGCGCCAGCAGCCAAGATCAGGGGACAGGGGGCTCTGGCTACACCTTC.

This clone was counted once. The chain couples TRBV10-2 to TRBJ2-1, with 7 nucleotides matching TRBD2. The CDR3 is 14 amino acids. The junction had 2 bases not matched to a gene; V was cut back by 6 bases and J by 0 bases. From germline, CDR1 is WSHSY and CDR2 SAAADI. CDR3 loop: CASRGDYSYNEQFF. The CDR3 nucleotides are TGCGCCAGCAGGGGGGACTACTCCTACAATGAGCAGTTCTTC.

The V call is TRBV18, the J call TRBJ2-2; 8 nucleotides agree with TRBD1. V lost 3 bases and J lost 2; bases outside the gene matches: 8. Germline V CDR1 and CDR2: KGHSH, LQKENI. This CDR3 contains 17 residues. The DNA of the CDR3 is TGTGCCAGCTCACCCATTCCGGGACAGGATAACACCGGGGAGCTGTTTTTT. Protein sequence: CASSPIPGQDNTGELFF.

The V gene is TRBV28, the J gene TRBJ1-2, with D possibly matching TRBD1 (6 bases). The CDR3 covers 13 residues. Germline-derived CDR1 and CDR2 are MDHEN and SYDVKM. Trimming stripped 6 bases from V and 8 bases from J, with 16 bases between. CDR3 in DNA: TGTGCCAGCAGCGGCCAATCAGGGGAGGGCTACACCTTC. Encoded protein: CASSGQSGEGYTF.

The CDR3 DNA reads TGTGCCACCAGTGACCACGAGGGCCCCTACAATGAGCAGTTCTTC. Its translation: CATSDHEGPYNEQFF. This rearrangement joins TRBV24-1 to TRBJ2-1, with D tentatively TRBD2 (5 bases). CDR1 KGHDR and CDR2 SFDVKD come from the germline V gene. The CDR3 extends over 15 amino acids. Trimming removed 4 bases from V and 2 bases from J, with 11 bases in between.

The table lists this clone with a few counts. The chain joins TRBV6-5 to TRBJ1-2, with 7 positions matching TRBD1. V lost 11 bases, J lost 8 bases, and 17 bases stayed unmatched. CDR3 size: 14 residues. From germline, CDR1 is MNHEY and CDR2 SVGAGI. The CDR3 DNA follows: TGTGCCGCACGACGAGACAGGGTGGTGGGGGGCTACACCTTC. Encoded protein: CAARRDRVVGGYTF.

The genes are TRBV9 and TRBJ1-3; D gene uncertain. Germline V CDR1 and CDR2: SGDLS, YYNGEE. The CDR3 is made up of 15 amino acids. Trimming removed 1 base from V and 7 bases from J, with 15 bases in between. The CDR3, as DNA: TGTGCCAGCAGCGTACTTGCTAGCCTGGGTAACACCATATATTTT. Encoded protein: CASSVLASLGNTIYF. The variable domain in full, completed from reference TRBV9 and TRBJ1-3, reads DSGVTQTPKHLITATGQRVTLRCSPRSGDLSVYWYQQSLDQGLQFLIQYYNGEERAKGNILERFSAQQFPDLHSELNLSSLELGDSALYFCASSVLASLGNTIYFGEGSWLTVV.

V and J are TRBV11-2 and TRBJ2-4; 7 nucleotides align to TRBD2. The CDR3 totals 16 residues. Germline V CDR1 and CDR2: SGHAT, FQNNGV. J gave up 4 bases and V 5 bases, and 11 bases lay outside the gene matches. The CDR3 spells CASSTTSPQVKNIQYF. CDR3 bases: TGTGCCAGCAGCACGACTAGCCCTCAAGTGAAAAACATTCAGTACTTC.

V is TRBV18 and J is TRBJ2-7; 7 bases map to TRBD1. This CDR3 has 15 amino acids. Losses at the gene ends were 1 base for V and 0 bases for J; bases not matched to a gene: 3. Looked up from germline, CDR1 is KGHSH and CDR2 is LQKENI. The CDR3 here is CASSPRGQDSYEQYF. CDR3 DNA: TGTGCCAGCTCACCACGAGGACAGGACTCCTACGAGCAGTACTTC.

The chain couples TRBV10-3 to TRBJ2-1, with 9 nucleotides matching TRBD2. The germline gives CDR1 ENHRY, CDR2 SYGVKD. The V and J ends lost 5 bases and 2 bases, in that order; junction bases with no gene match: 7. The CDR3 covers 16 residues. The CDR3 here is CAISSASGTPYNEQFF. CDR3 DNA: TGTGCCATCAGTTCGGCTAGCGGGACCCCCTACAATGAGCAGTTCTTC.

This rearrangement joins TRBV3-1 (or the pseudogene TRBV3-2) to TRBJ1-1; D ambiguous. CDR1 is LGHDT, CDR2 YNNKEL, per germline (reference sequence). The length of the CDR3 is 13 residues. The V end was cut by 0 bases, the J end by 5 bases, with 7 bases between. The CDR3 DNA reads as TGTGCCAGCAGCCAAGACGGTACTACTGAAGCTTTCTTT. It translates to CASSQDGTTEAFF.

Only one count was recorded for this clone. The chain uses TRBV24-1 and TRBJ2-1; the D is unclear. This CDR3 has 15 amino acids. In germline, CDR1 is KGHDR, CDR2 SFDVKD. Trimming took off 3 bases at V and 5 bases at J, with 13 bases between the two ends. CDR3 nucleotide sequence: TGTGCCACCAGTGATCAGAACCGGGTCCACAATGAGCAGTTCTTC. Its translation is CATSDQNRVHNEQFF.

The chain recombines TRBV28 with TRBJ1-5; 10 bases fit TRBD1. This CDR3 contains 13 residues. Germline CDR1 is MDHEN and CDR2 is SYDVKM. V was clipped by 8 bases and J by 6 bases; unmatched bases: 4. The DNA for the CDR3 is TGTGCCAGCGACAGGGGGCGCGGTCAGCCCCAGCATTTT. Translated, it gives CASDRGRGQPQHF.

The V call is TRBV7-2, the J call TRBJ1-6; D may be TRBD1 (5 bases). V lost 6 bases to trimming and J lost 3 bases, with 12 bases between them. CDR3 size: 15 residues. Germline V gives CDR1 SGHTA, CDR2 FQGNSA. The CDR3 spells CASRPTTVYNSPLHF. As DNA, the CDR3 is TGTGCCAGCAGACCCACGACAGTCTATAATTCACCCCTCCACTTT.

This clone has more than one count but fewer than ten. V usage is TRBV7-9 and J usage is TRBJ1-2, with 7 bases fitting TRBD1. V lost 2 bases and J lost 4; bases outside the gene matches: 7. Germline V CDR1 and CDR2: SEHNR, FQNEAQ (reference sequence). This CDR3 contains 15 residues. The CDR3, as DNA: TGTGCCAGCAGCTTACTGGCAGGGGGTTCCTATGGCTACACCTTC. This gives the protein CASSLLAGGSYGYTF.

The table lists this clone with a few counts. The identical CDR3 is also encoded by other nucleotide sequences in the sample. This chain uses TRBV27 with TRBJ1-3, with D unclear. The CDR3 has 14 residues. The V gene's germline CDR1 is MNHEY and CDR2 SMNVEV (reference sequence). Trimming removed 2 bases at V and 2 bases at J, with 7 bases between. DNA for the CDR3: TGTGCCAGCAGTTTAGGGAGAGCTGGAAACACCATATATTTT. Protein: CASSLGRAGNTIYF.

This clone was picked up a small number of times. The gene calls are TRBV7-9 and TRBJ1-4; perhaps TRBD1 as D (5 bases). This CDR3 comprises 16 residues. The germline V and J ends were trimmed by 5 bases and 0 bases, with 13 bases remaining between them. Germline V gene data show CDR1 as SEHNR and CDR2 as FQNEAQ (reference sequence). In DNA form, the CDR3 reads TGTGCCAGCAGCCTGGGAGGGACCGCAACTAATGAAAAACTGTTTTTT. The encoded protein is CASSLGGTATNEKLFF.

The chain joins TRBV6-5 to TRBJ2-1; 8 bases line up with TRBD2. Trimming took 2 bases from V and 8 from J; bases not matched to a gene: 8. Germline assignment: CDR1 MNHEY and CDR2 SVGAGI. The CDR3 covers 15 residues. CDR3 protein: CASSYKTGGGYEQFF. The CDR3 bases are TGTGCCAGCAGTTACAAGACGGGAGGGGGTTATGAGCAGTTCTTC.

The V gene is TRBV5-1, the J gene TRBJ2-6, with D maybe TRBD1 (5 bases). The V and J ends lost 4 bases and 0 bases respectively, with 8 bases between them. The V gene's germline CDR1 is SGHRS and CDR2 YFSETQ. The CDR3 is 15 residues long. The CDR3 DNA sequence: TGCGCCAGCAGCGCAGGGAACTCTGGGGCCAACGTCCTGACTTTC. The encoded protein is CASSAGNSGANVLTF.

This chain joins TRBV27 and TRBJ1-5; D is unclear. The CDR3 is made up of 16 amino acids. Germline CDR1 is MNHEY and CDR2 is SMNVEV (reference sequence). The V gene lost 2 bases and the J gene lost 5 bases, with 16 bases spanning the gap. CDR3 sequence: CASSLQAGRVDQPQHF. CDR3 nucleotide sequence: TGTGCCAGCAGTTTACAGGCCGGGAGGGTAGATCAGCCCCAGCATTTT.

J is TRBJ1-6 and V is TRBV5-6; D perhaps matches TRBD1 (6 bases). The CDR3 totals 16 residues. Trimming left V 4 bases short and J 6 bases short, with 17 bases between. The germline CDR1 and CDR2 sequences are SGHDT and YYEEEE. CDR3 region: CASSPDRGTVNSPLHF. CDR3 bases: TGTGCCAGCAGCCCTGATAGGGGGACGGTTAATTCACCCCTCCACTTT.